This entry concerns a single TCR beta chain. Its cognate antigen is unknown. This sample stems from a study of tumor-infiltrating lymphocytes in localized non-small cell lung cancer. CDR1 and CDR2 (germline): MDHEN, SYDVKM. The CDR3 consists of 12 residues. Trimming removed 5 bases at V and 0 bases at J, with 4 bases between. The data were produced by immunoSEQ multiplex PCR, yet TCRdb's version contains in-frame clones alone and is incomplete. Among tens of thousands of clones listed, roughly 71% were seen once. Notes on the study in general: TCR sequencing covered a subset of patients with enough tissue.

The material sequenced was lung tumor tissue. The clonotype comes from a human donor with non-small cell lung cancer. The genes are TRBV28 and TRBJ1-1; D call uncertain. The CDR3 loop reads CASSELNTEAFF. The CDR3 nucleotides read TGTGCCAGCAGTGAACTGAACACTGAAGCTTTCTTT.